This TCR beta chain was recovered during a study of patients and donors after allogeneic stem cell transplantation. The sample holds a few counts of this clonotype. The CDR3 loop spans 14 amino acids. The V gene lost 4 bases and the J gene lost 0 bases, with 7 bases spanning the gap. Per germline, CDR1 MNHNS and CDR2 SASEGT. TCRdb analysed the RT-PCR reads with MiXCR anew, one entry per CDR3 protein. The sample has about 200,000 distinct CDR3 sequences, around 41% seen once. The specimen was blood, either unsorted or a sorted T cell fraction (not recorded which). The clonotype comes from a human donor who was either an allogeneic HSCT recipient or a stem cell or donor lymphocyte infusion donor (not recorded which). It is not recorded whose cells these are; they may come from a transplant donor. This chain connects TRBV6-1 to TRBJ1-3, with D perhaps TRBD1 (6 bases). The CDR3 is CASSVDSSGNTIYF. The CDR3 DNA is TGTGCCAGCAGTGTGGACAGCTCTGGAAACACCATATATTTT.